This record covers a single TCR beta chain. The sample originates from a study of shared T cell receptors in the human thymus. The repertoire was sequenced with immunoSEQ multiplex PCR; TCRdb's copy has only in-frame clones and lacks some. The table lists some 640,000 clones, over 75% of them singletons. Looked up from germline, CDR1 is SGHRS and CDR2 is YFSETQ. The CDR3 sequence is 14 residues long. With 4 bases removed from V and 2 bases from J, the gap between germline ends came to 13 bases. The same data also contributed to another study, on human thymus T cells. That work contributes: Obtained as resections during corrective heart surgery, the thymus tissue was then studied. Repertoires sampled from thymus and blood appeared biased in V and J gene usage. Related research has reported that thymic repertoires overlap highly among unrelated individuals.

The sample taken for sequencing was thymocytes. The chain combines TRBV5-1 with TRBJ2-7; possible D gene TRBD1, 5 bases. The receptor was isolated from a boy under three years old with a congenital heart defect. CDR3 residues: CASSLRTPTYEQYF. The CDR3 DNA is TGCGCCAGCAGCCTCCGGACACCTACCTACGAGCAGTACTTC.